This T cell receptor beta chain was captured in a study of blood T cell repertoires in COVID-19. Study information: PBMCs, B-cell-depleted T cells, or T cells were the source of the cDNA or gDNA that made up the material.

CDR1 is MNHEY, CDR2 SMNVEV, per germline (reference sequence). The CDR3 is made up of 14 amino acids. The J segment lost 9 bases and the V segment lost 8 bases, leaving 13 bases of the junction unmatched. Original data processing: Counts of nucleated cells, estimated from reference gene primer amplification, were obtained. The protocol was immunoSEQ multiplex PCR, while the TCRdb copy is restricted to in-frame clones and leaves out a portion. That table is the source of V, J and clone size, and D and trimming were worked out from the DNA. The sample comprises 200,000 to 250,000 clones, around nine tenths of which are singletons, and less than 3.5% rests with the top ten. A single count supports this clone.

The V and J genes are TRBV27 and TRBJ2-7, with 10 bases lining up with TRBD2. The sample comprised peripheral blood. The clonotype originates from an older woman with acute or convalescent COVID-19. CDR3 nucleotide sequence: TGTGCCAGCGGCCTCCGGACTAGCGGCTTTCGGCAGTACTTC. Its protein product is CASGLRTSGFRQYF.